Presented here are 12 T cell receptor beta chains from one specimen sequenced in a study of STAT5B mutations in CD4+ large granular lymphocyte leukemia. Method: immunoSEQ multiplex PCR; TCRdb's copy keeps in-frame clones and lacks some. The top ten hold about 3% of the sample, which has some 35,000 clones, roughly 71% seen once. The sequenced sample consisted of CD4+ T cells from blood buffy coats. These receptors all come from a human donor in good health.

J is TRBJ2-7 and V is TRBV6-6, with D perhaps being TRBD1 or TRBD2 (5 bases each). V was cut by 7 bases and J by 1 base, with 11 bases left in between. Germline loops: CDR1 MNHNY, CDR2 SVGAGI (reference sequence). The CDR3 is 13 amino acids. The CDR3 DNA sequence: TGTGCCAGCAAGGCGAGGGGTTCCTACGAGCAGTACTTC. Its translation is CASKARGSYEQYF.

The chain combines TRBV15 with TRBJ1-1; D not resolved. Trimming removed 0 bases at V and 7 bases at J, with 18 bases between. The CDR3 loop spans 16 amino acids. CDR1 is LNHNV and CDR2 is YYDKDF in the germline V gene (reference sequence). The DNA of the CDR3 is TGTGCCACCAGCAGAGATTATGGAGGGCAGGTTTTTGAAGCTTTCTTT. Translation gives CATSRDYGGQVFEAFF.

The chain combines TRBV27 with TRBJ2-1; 7 bases line up with TRBD2. Germline CDR1 is MNHEY and CDR2 is SMNVEV (reference sequence). CDR3 length equals 15 residues. V shed 7 bases and J 6 bases; nucleotides not matched to a gene: 12. The DNA of the CDR3 is TGTGCCAGCACCCTTTCGGGGGGTCTCGGCAATGAGCAGTTCTTC. It translates to CASTLSGGLGNEQFF.

This chain joins TRBV4-1 and TRBJ2-3; 8 bases are a match to TRBD1. The V gene's germline CDR1 is MGHRA and CDR2 YSYEKL. The V gene end was trimmed by 1 base and the J gene end by 3 bases; junction bases not matched to a gene: 12. The CDR3 covers 18 residues. CDR3 in DNA: TGCGCCAGCAGCCAAGCCAATCTTGGGCAGGGGGCGACAGATACGCAGTATTTT. Its protein is CASSQANLGQGATDTQYF.

The rearrangement joins TRBV4-1 to TRBJ1-2; 9 bases match TRBD1. CDR1 is MGHRA, CDR2 YSYEKL, per germline. The CDR3 has 16 amino acids. Germline trimming cut 5 bases from V and 6 bases from J; bases unmatched to any gene: 13. CDR3 DNA: TGCGCCAGCAGCTTCACATCACAGGGGGCGCTAAATGGCTACACCTTC. Translation: CASSFTSQGALNGYTF.

The V gene is TRBV10-3, the J gene TRBJ2-3, with TRBD1 matching over 10 bases. Germline CDR1 reads ENHRY; CDR2 reads SYGVKD. This CDR3 region has 17 residues. V was pared by 0 bases and J by 4 bases, with 7 bases of the junction left unmatched. The CDR3 sequence is CAISESGPGQGPDTQYF. CDR3 in DNA: TGTGCCATCAGTGAGTCTGGACCGGGACAGGGGCCAGATACGCAGTATTTT.

The chain is built from TRBV6-5 and TRBJ1-2, with no clear D. In germline, CDR1 is MNHEY, CDR2 SVGAGI. This CDR3 is built from 14 residues. Trimming shortened V by 0 bases and J by 5 bases, and 10 bases separated the two germline ends. The CDR3 DNA sequence: TGTGCCAGCAGTTACTCGTCATGGGGTTATGGCTACACCTTC. It yields the protein CASSYSSWGYGYTF.

The chain joins TRBV6-6 to TRBJ1-4; possibly TRBD1 for D (6 bases). V lost 2 bases and J lost 8, with 12 bases in between. Germline V lookup: CDR1 MNHNY, CDR2 SVGAGI (reference sequence). The CDR3 contains 14 residues. CDR3 bases: TGTGCCAGCAGTTACGGGGGGGCGGGCGAAAAACTGTTTTTT. It encodes CASSYGGAGEKLFF.

This clone was observed once. The chain couples TRBV2 to TRBJ1-3; D is perhaps TRBD1 (5 bases). Trimming took off 7 bases at V and 2 bases at J, with 15 bases between the two ends. From germline, CDR1 is SNHLY and CDR2 FYNNEI. The CDR3 spans 15 residues. This CDR3 reads CASMDGGWTGNTIYF. For the CDR3, the DNA is TGTGCCAGCATGGACGGGGGTTGGACTGGAAACACCATATATTTT.

This clone was seen just once. The CDR3 sequence: CASSQDTKRGPETQYF. As DNA, the CDR3 is TGTGCCAGCAGCCAAGATACGAAAAGGGGGCCAGAGACCCAGTACTTC. The chain carries TRBV14 and TRBJ2-5, with TRBD1 identical over 7 bases. CDR3 size: 16 residues. The germline V gene encodes CDR1 SGHDN and CDR2 FVKESK. J gave up 4 bases and V 0 bases, and 8 bases lay outside the gene matches.

The chain carries TRBV7-2 and TRBJ2-3; no definite D call. V was pared by 3 bases and J by 0 bases, with 4 bases between. This CDR3 has 13 amino acids. The V gene's germline CDR1 is SGHTA and CDR2 FQGNSA. CDR3 amino acids: CASSLPSTDTQYF. The DNA for the CDR3 is TGTGCCAGCAGCTTGCCTAGCACAGATACGCAGTATTTT.

The CDR3 sequence is CASSPIAGGALDTQYF. In nucleotides, the CDR3 is TGTGCCAGCAGCCCTATAGCGGGGGGGGCACTAGATACGCAGTATTTT. V usage is TRBV9 and J usage is TRBJ2-3; 11 nucleotides align to TRBD2. This CDR3 has 16 amino acids. The V gene's germline CDR1 is SGDLS and CDR2 YYNGEE. V lost 4 bases, J lost 5 bases, and 9 bases stayed unmatched.